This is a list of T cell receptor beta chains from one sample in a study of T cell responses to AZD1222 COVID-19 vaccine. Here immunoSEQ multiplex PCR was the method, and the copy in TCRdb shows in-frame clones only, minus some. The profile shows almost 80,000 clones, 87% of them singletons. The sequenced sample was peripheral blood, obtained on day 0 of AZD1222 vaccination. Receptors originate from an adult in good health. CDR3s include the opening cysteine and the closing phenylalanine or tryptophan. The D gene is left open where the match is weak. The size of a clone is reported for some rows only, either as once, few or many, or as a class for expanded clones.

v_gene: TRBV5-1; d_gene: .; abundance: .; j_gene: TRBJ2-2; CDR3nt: TGCGCCAGCGCTTGGGGGAACACCGGGGAGCTGTTTTTT; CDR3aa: CASAWGNTGELFF
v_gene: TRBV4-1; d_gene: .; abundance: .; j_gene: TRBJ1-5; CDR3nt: TGCGCCAGCAGCCAAGATCAGGCCAGGGCGGGTCAGCCCCAGCATTTT; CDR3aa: CASSQDQARAGQPQHF
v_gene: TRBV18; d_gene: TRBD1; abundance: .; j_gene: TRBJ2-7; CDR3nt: TGTGCCAGCTCTTTGACAGGGGTTGGGGTAGAGCAGTACTTC; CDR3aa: CASSLTGVGVEQYF
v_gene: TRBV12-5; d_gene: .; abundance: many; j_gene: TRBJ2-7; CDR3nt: TGTGCTAGTGGTTTGGCCAGTAGTACCTACGAGCAGTACTTC; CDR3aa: CASGLASSTYEQYF
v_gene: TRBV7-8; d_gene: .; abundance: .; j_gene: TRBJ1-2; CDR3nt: TGTGCCAGCAGCCAAGGAATCTATGGCTACACCTTC; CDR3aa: CASSQGIYGYTF
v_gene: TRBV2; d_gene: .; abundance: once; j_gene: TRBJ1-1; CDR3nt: TGTGCCAGCAGCGGAGGCAAACGGACTGAAGCTTTCTTT; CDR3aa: CASSGGKRTEAFF
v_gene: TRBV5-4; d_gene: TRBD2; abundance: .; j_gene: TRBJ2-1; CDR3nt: TGTGCCAGCAGCTTGGACCTAGCGGTCCGCAATGAGCAGTTCTTC; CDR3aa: CASSLDLAVRNEQFF
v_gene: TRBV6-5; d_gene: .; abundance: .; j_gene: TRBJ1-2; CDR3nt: TGTGCCAGCAGAAAACAGGGTTACTATGGCTACACCTTC; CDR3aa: CASRKQGYYGYTF
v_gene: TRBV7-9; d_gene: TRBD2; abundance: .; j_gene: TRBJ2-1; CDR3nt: TGTGCCAGCAGCTTGGGACTAGCGTTGGATGAGCAGTTCTTC; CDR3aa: CASSLGLALDEQFF
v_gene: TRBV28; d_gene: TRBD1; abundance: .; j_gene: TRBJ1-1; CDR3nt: TGTGCCAGCAGTCTTCCCGGGGACAGGGCCCCCGAAGCTTTCTTT; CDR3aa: CASSLPGDRAPEAFF
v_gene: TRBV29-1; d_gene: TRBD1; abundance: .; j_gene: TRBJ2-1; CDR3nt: TGCAGCGCCACGAGGACAGGGGCATACAATGAGCAGTTCTTC; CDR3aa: CSATRTGAYNEQFF